A single T cell receptor beta chain is shown here with its context. Each replicate PCR on the sorted subsets used about 0.2 ug DNA (around 30,000 T cell genomes). Produced via immunoSEQ multiplex PCR; TCRdb's table is partial and in-frame only. The sample lists over 1.5 million clones; 98% were seen once. The data belong to a study of shared clonotypes between healthy human individuals. CDR1 SGHDN and CDR2 FVKESK come from the germline V gene. With V trimmed by 4 bases and J by 4 bases, 9 bases remained unmatched. This CDR3 is built from 17 residues. This TCR was recovered from a man aged 30 to 45 in good health. The chain links TRBV14 to TRBJ2-1, with 11 positions matching TRBD2. Sequenced sample: naive CD4+ T cells sorted from blood. The subset was: CD45RA+ positively selected. The CDR3 loop is CASSLQGGLAVYNEQFF. In DNA, the CDR3 is TGTGCCAGCAGCCTCCAGGGGGGACTAGCGGTTTACAATGAGCAGTTCTTC.